Described below is a single TCR beta chain sequence and its context. Its antigen is not yet known. The input lacks base qualities; no much larger clone sits a single base away. To prepare the library, 5' RACE was applied. Sequencing used an Illumina HiSeq 2500. A second PCR of about 6 to 12 cycles was performed with a sample-barcoded 5' primer and a J-beta primer mix. A template-switch 5' adaptor carrying 12 random nucleotides introduced a unique molecular identifier onto each TCR beta cDNA molecule. Each sample yielded at least 2.5 million CDR3-containing paired-end reads. All of the RNA was converted into first-strand cDNA using the Mint cDNA synthesis kit, with a TRBC-specific oligonucleotide serving as the primer. After uracil-DNA glycosylase treatment, a first 18-cycle PCR used universal primers M1SS and BC2_uni_R on all cDNA. The authors' analysis ran thus. Each sample was normalized by randomly selecting 1 million high-quality reads, each carrying a distinct molecular identifier. Reads with shared molecular identifiers were discarded instead of being binned into consensus sequences. MiTCR, with a Q25 quality threshold and the strictest error-elimination algorithm, was used for CDR3 identification, clonotype clustering and error correction. A nonparametric unseen species model with Euler transformation was used to estimate a lower bound on total TCR beta diversity. TCRdb's own reprocessing of the public reads used fastp at Q25 and MiXCR and kept productive beta chains. Each record represents a unique CDR3 protein, reported with the most common genes and DNA among its rows. TCRdb, not the original authors, processed these V and J calls. The sample includes over 450,000 distinct CDR3 sequences, with 20% to 30% observed a single time. The ten largest clones add up to around 10% of the sample.

This specimen belongs to a study of blood T cells in healthy people across ages (dated by TCRdb to about 2015). Background for the entire study: In model experiments, roughly one uniquely barcoded TCR beta cDNA molecule per two T cells was captured by template switching. The study measured age-related changes in TCR beta repertoire diversity using deep sequencing normalized with unique cDNA molecular identifiers. The donors were split into four age groups: young (average 16 years), middle-aged (more than 35), aged (more than 60) and long-lived (over 75). Two additional independent replicas of 1 million unique cDNA reads from the same blood draw were analyzed for two donors (one aged 18 to 30 and one aged 80 or older). What the work shows at the level of the full study, not this receptor alone: Observed TCR beta diversity correlated strongly with the percentage of naive T cells measured by flow cytometry. Estimates of total diversity from one million sequenced T cells were regarded as lower bounds and underestimates. Compared with the aged group, more naive CD4+ T cells, fewer expanded clones and increased TCR diversity were shown by the long-lived group, suggesting age selection. Observed TCR beta diversity per million T cells fell roughly linearly with age, and a significant reduction was already apparent by age roughly 40. Donor CMV infection status was unknown, potentially confounding age-related changes in expanded clonotypes. Because profiling used bulk unsorted PBMCs, naive and antigen-experienced compartments could not be compared conclusively.

Systemically healthy Caucasian individuals from Russia, some 38 in total and aged about 6 to 95 years, were included as donors. Each donor gave ten milliliters of peripheral blood, drawn into EDTA-treated Vacutainer tubes. Ficoll-Paque density-gradient centrifugation was used to isolate PBMCs, with at least 7 million per sample. Trizol reagent was used to extract total RNA from PBMCs, with at least 5.5 micrograms per sample. Naive CD45RAhigh/CD27high T cell percentages were measured by flow cytometry on a PBMC aliquot from every donor. The same sample was also studied in work on T cells of mothers and their children. Looking at the second paper: The donors were nine systemically healthy Caucasian individuals, made up of three mothers and their six children. cDNA synthesis consumed the entire amount of extracted RNA, loaded at approximately 1.6 ug RNA in each 15 ul reaction. In the second PCR, sample barcodes and 2-4 random nucleotides were introduced via the M1S primer. Over 10 million TCR beta CDR3 reads came from each mother, compared with some 3 million reads from each child. Thymic selection similarly shapes TCR recombination output in related and unrelated pairs, with minor effect from inherited differences. Normalized repertoire overlap was always found to be slightly, but never significantly, higher in related mother-child pairs than in unrelated mother-child pairs. Persistent microchimeric T cell clones were not detected, at a sensitivity of 85 to 100 clones per million clonotypes. The study used deep NGS to compare TCR beta repertoires of mothers and children, seeking features distinguishing related mother-child pairs from unrelated individuals. On average, the children were approximately 12 +/- 4 years old, while the mothers were approximately 40 +/- 4 years old. After adapter ligation with NEBNext reagents, the libraries were sequenced on Illumina HiSeq 2000 with 100+100 nt paired-end reads. To prevent cross-contamination, the mother and child libraries were prepared a month apart and were sequenced in separate runs. For each donor, between roughly 500,000 and 2,100,000 distinct TCR beta clonotypes were identified. Naive TCR beta clonotypes were estimated from low-frequency clonotypes matched to each donor's FACS-determined naive share, without sorting.

This clonotype originated in a boy between 10 and 17 years old in good health. The material sequenced was blood.

In nucleotide form, the sequence is TGTGCCAGCAGCGCGTCGGCCTCCTACGAGCAGTACTTC. Its translation is CASSASASYEQYF. The chain is encoded by TRBV7-9 joined to TRBJ2-7; the D gene lacks a confident call. Looking up the germline V gene (reference sequence) yields CDR1 SEHNR and CDR2 FQNEAQ. V lost 5 bases and J lost 0 bases; the stretch between them is 8 bases long. The CDR3 runs 13 amino acids, cysteine and phenylalanine included. The entry retains the CDR3 DNA only, 39 bases that are in frame from base 1.